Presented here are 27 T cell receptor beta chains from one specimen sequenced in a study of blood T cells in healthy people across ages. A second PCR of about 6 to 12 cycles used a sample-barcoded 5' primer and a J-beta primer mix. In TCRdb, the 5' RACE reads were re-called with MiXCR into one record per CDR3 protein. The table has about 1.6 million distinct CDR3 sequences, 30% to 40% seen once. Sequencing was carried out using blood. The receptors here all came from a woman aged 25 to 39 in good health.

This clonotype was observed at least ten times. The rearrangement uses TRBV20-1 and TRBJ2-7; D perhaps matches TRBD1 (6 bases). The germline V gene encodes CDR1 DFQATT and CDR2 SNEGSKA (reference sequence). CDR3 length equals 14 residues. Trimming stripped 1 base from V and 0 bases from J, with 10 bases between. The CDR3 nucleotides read TGCAGTGCTAGAGGGACAGAGAGCTCCTACGAGCAGTACTTC. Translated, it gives CSARGTESSYEQYF.

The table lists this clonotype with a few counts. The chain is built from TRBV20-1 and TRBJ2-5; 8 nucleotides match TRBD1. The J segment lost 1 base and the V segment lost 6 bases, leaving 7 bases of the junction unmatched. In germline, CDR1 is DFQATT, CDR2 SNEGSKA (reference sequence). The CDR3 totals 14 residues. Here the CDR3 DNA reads TGCAGTGCCACGTCGGACAGGGCCCAAGAGACCCAGTACTTC. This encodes CSATSDRAQETQYF.

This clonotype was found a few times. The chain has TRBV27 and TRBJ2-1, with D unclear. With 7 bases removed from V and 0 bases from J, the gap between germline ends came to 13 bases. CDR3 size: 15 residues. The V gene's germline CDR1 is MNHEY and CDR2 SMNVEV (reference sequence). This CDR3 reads CASKQTWSSYNEQFF. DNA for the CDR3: TGTGCCAGCAAACAGACGTGGAGCTCCTACAATGAGCAGTTCTTC.

The CDR3 coding sequence is TGTGCCAGCAGCCTGGCCGAAACCAGAGATACGCAGTATTTT. The encoded protein is CASSLAETRDTQYF. The chain uses TRBV5-4 and TRBJ2-3; D is ambiguous. V was clipped by 4 bases and J by 5 bases, with 14 bases between them. This CDR3 has 14 amino acids. Germline CDR1 SGHNT, CDR2 YYREEE (reference sequence).

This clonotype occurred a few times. CDR3 region: CASSQERNSRPYEQYF. CDR3 DNA: TGTGCCAGCAGCCAAGAAAGGAACAGCCGACCCTACGAGCAGTACTTC. The chain has TRBV3-1 and TRBJ2-7; no firm D call. The CDR3 loop spans 16 amino acids. CDR1 and CDR2 from the germline V gene are LGHDT and YNNKEL (reference sequence). The germline V and J ends were trimmed by 0 bases and 2 bases, with 14 bases remaining between them.

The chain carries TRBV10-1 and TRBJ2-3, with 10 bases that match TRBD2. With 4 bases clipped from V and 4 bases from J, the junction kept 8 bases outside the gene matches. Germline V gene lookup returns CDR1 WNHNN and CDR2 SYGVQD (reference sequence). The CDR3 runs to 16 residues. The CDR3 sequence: CASSGPLAGDPDTQYF. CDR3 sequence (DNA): TGCGCCAGCAGTGGACCTCTAGCGGGAGATCCAGATACGCAGTATTTT.

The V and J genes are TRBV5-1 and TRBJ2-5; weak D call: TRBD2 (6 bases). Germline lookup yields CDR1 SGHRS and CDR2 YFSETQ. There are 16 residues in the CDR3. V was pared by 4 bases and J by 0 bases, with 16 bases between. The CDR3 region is CASSPRGSGYQETQYF. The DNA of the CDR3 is TGCGCCAGCAGCCCCCGGGGTAGCGGATACCAAGAGACCCAGTACTTC. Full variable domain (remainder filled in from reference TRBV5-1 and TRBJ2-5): KAGVTQTPRYLIKTRGQQVTLSCSPISGHRSVSWYQQTPGQGLQFLFEYFSETQRNKGNFPGRFSGRQFSNSRSEMNVSTLELGDSALYLCASSPRGSGYQETQYFGPGTRLLVL.

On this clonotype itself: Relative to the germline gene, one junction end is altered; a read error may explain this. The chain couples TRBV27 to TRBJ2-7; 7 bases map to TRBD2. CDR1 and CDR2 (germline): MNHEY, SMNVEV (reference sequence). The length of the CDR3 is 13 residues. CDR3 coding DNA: TGTGGCAGCAGTCGCGGGAGCTTCTACGAGCAGTACTTC. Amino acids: CGSSRGSFYEQYF.

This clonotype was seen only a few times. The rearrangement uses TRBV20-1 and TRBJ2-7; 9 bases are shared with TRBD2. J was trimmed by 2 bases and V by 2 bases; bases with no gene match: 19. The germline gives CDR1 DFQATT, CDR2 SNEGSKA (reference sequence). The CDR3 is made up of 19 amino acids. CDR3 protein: CSARNRVGREGQDPYEQYF. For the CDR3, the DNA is TGCAGTGCTAGAAATCGCGTAGGGCGGGAGGGTCAGGACCCCTACGAGCAGTACTTC.

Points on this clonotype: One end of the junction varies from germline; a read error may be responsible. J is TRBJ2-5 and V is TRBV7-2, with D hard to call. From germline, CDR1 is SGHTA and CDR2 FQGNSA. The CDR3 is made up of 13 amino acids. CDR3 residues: CASNLVTQETQYF. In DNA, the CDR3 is TGTGCCAGCAACTTAGTGACGCAAGAGACCCAGTACTTC.

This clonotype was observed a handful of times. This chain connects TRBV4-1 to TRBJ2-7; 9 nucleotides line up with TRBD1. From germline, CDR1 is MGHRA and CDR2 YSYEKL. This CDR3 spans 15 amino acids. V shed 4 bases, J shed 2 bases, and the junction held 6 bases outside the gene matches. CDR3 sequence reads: CASSPWGTGTYEQYF. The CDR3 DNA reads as TGCGCCAGCAGCCCGTGGGGGACAGGGACCTACGAGCAGTACTTC.

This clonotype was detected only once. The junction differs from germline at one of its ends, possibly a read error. The CDR3 reads CAGSFGTSGNNEQFF. The CDR3, as DNA: TGTGCCGGCAGCTTTGGGACTAGCGGGAACAATGAGCAGTTCTTC. The V gene is TRBV5-8, the J gene TRBJ2-1, with 13 bases that match TRBD2. The CDR3 is 15 residues long. The germline CDR1 and CDR2 sequences are SGHTS and YDEGEE.

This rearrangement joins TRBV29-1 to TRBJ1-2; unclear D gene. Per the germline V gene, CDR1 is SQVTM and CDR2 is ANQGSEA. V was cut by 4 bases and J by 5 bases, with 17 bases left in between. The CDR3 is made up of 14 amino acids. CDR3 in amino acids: CSVAEVMVTYGYTF. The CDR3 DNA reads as TGCAGCGTTGCCGAGGTGATGGTGACTTATGGCTACACCTTC.

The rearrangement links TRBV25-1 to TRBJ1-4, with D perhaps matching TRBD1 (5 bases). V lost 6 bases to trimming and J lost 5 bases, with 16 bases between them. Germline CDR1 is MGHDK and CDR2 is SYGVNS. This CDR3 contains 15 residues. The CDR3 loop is CASSLNRRQNEKLFF. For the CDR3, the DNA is TGTGCCAGCAGCTTAAATAGGAGACAGAATGAAAAACTGTTTTTT.

The CDR3 region has the DNA TGTGCCAGCATTAGGGACAGGGGGGCAGATACGCAGTATTTT. Residues: CASIRDRGADTQYF. The chain uses TRBV6-1 and TRBJ2-3, with TRBD1 matching 11 bases. The CDR3 is 14 amino acids. V gave up 7 bases and J gave up 4 bases; unmatched junction bases: 4. CDR1 and CDR2 (germline): MNHNS, SASEGT.

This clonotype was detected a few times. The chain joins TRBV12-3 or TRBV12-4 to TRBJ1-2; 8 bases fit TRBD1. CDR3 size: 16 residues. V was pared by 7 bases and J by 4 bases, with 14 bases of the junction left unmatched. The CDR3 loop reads CASTDPGTGPSYGYTF. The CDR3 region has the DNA TGTGCCAGCACCGACCCAGGGACAGGCCCTTCCTATGGCTACACCTTC.

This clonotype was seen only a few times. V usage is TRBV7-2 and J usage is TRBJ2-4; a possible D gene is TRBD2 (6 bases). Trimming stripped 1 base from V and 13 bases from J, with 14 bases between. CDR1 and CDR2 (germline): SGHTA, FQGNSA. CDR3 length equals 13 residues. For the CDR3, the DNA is TGTGCCAGCAGCTTAGAGCGGGCTATTGAGCAGTACTTC. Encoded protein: CASSLERAIEQYF. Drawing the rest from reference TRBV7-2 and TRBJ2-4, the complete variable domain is GAGVSQSPSNKVTEKGKDVELRCDPISGHTALYWYRQSLGQGLEFLIYFQGNSAPDKSGLPSDRFSAERTGGSVSTLTIQRTQQEDSAVYLCASSLERAIEQYFGAGTRLSVL.

The CDR3 sequence: CASSQRGGDQPQHF. For the CDR3, the DNA is TGCGCCAGCAGCCAACGGGGGGGAGACCAGCCCCAGCATTTT. The V call is TRBV4-1, the J call TRBJ1-5; a possible D gene is TRBD1 (5 bases). Germline V CDR1 and CDR2: MGHRA, YSYEKL. This CDR3 contains 14 residues. V shed 2 bases and J shed 7 bases, with 12 bases lying between them.

In DNA, the CDR3 is TGTGCCAGCCGGGGCCGGGACAGGGTCATGGAGACCCAGTACTTC. Its protein product is CASRGRDRVMETQYF. The V call is TRBV6-1, the J call TRBJ2-5; 9 nucleotides agree with TRBD1. V was pared by 8 bases and J by 5 bases, with 12 bases of the junction left unmatched. From germline, CDR1 is MNHNS and CDR2 SASEGT. The CDR3 runs to 15 residues.

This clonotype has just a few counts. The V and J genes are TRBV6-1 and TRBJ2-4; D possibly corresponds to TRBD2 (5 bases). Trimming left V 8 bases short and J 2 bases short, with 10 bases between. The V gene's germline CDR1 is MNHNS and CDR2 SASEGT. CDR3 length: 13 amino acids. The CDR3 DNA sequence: TGTGCCAGCCGGGAATTCTCCAAAAACATTCAGTACTTC. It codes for CASREFSKNIQYF.

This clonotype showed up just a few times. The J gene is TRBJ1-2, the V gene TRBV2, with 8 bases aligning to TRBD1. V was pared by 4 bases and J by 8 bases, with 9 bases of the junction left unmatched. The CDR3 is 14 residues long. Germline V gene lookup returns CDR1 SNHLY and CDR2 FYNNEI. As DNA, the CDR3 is TGTGCCAGCAGTGGCAACACAGGGGGACACGGCTACACCTTC. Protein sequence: CASSGNTGGHGYTF.

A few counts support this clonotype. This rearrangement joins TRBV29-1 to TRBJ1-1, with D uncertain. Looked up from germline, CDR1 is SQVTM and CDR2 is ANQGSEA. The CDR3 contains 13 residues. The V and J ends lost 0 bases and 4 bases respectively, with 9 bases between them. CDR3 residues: CSVEDGRSTEAFF. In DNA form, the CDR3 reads TGCAGCGTTGAAGATGGACGGTCCACTGAAGCTTTCTTT.

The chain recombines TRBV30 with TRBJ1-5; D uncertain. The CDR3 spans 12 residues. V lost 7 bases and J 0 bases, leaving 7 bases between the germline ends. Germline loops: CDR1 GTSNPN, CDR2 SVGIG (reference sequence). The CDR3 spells CASGHSNQPQHF. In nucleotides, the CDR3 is TGTGCCTCCGGTCATAGCAATCAGCCCCAGCATTTT.

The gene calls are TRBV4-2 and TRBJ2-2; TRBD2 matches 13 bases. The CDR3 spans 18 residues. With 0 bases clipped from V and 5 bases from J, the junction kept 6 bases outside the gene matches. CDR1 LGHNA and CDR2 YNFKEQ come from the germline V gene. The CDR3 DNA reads TGTGCCAGCAGCCAAGATGGACTAGCGGGAGTCGCAACCGGGGAGCTGTTTTTT. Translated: CASSQDGLAGVATGELFF.

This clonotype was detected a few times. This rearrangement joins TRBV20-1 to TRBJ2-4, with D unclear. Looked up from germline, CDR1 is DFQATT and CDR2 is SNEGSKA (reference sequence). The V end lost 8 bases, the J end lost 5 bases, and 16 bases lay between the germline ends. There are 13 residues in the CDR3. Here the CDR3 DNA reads TGCAGTCCTATGCCGAGGAACCAAAACATTCAGTACTTC. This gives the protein CSPMPRNQNIQYF.

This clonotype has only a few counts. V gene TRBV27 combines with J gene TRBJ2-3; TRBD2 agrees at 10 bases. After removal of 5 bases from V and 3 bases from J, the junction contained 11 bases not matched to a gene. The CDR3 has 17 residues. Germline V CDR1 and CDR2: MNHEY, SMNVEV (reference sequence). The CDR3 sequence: CASSQTGLADITDTQYF. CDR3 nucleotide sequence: TGTGCCAGCAGTCAGACCGGACTAGCGGACATTACAGATACGCAGTATTTT.

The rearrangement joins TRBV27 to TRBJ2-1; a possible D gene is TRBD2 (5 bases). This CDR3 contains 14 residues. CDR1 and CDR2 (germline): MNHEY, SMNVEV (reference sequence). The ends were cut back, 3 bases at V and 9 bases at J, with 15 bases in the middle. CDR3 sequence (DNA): TGTGCCAGCAGTTTGCCGTATCGCAGCGGTGAGCAGTTCTTC. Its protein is CASSLPYRSGEQFF.